This TCR beta chain was found in a study of CD8+CD57+ T cells in acquired aplastic anemia (dated by TCRdb to the late 2010s). A note on the overall study: DNA extracted from sorted CD4+ and CD8+ cells had a mean of about 3 ug, with a range of roughly 0.17 to 27.4 ug. An average of roughly 9.8 million reads for CD4+ cells and 11 million or so reads for CD8+ cells was obtained from healthy donor samples. Results and caveats for the whole study, not just this receptor: Patients and healthy controls showed no significant difference in CD8+ Simpson's diversity (P=0.060). Around 31 CD8+ CDR3 sequences were shared between patients and controls but appeared highly expressed in patients and within their immunodominant clones.

In the study, sorted CD4+ and CD8+ blood T cells from patients with severe aplastic anemia and from healthy subjects underwent deep sequencing of TCR repertoires. Ficoll-Paque density gradient centrifugation was used to isolate peripheral blood mononuclear cells. Before DNA extraction, CD4+ and CD8+ T cells were sorted with FACS or magnetic beads. There are many counts of this clonotype. The antigen this receptor binds is unknown. Per-base qualities were not stored, and no clone one base away is much larger. V is pared back by 3 bases and J by 1 base, with 10 bases lying between the germline termini. The CDR3, from cysteine to phenylalanine, totals 15 residues. The kept DNA is CDR3 alone, 45 bases in frame from the first base. The germline V gene gives CDR1 as MGHRA and CDR2 as YSYEKL. Genomic DNA was used as template for profiling of TCR beta VDJ combinations and CDR3 sequences. An Illumina HiSeq 2000 was used for TCR repertoire sequencing. The paper's processing steps were these. Repertoire assessment relied on Simpson's diversity index, CDR3 size and DJ length profiles, and TRBV/TRBJ rearrangement plots. The most abundant DNA sequence in the deep sequencing data was defined as the immunodominant clone. CDR3 amino acid sequences were checked for sharing across subjects and were also compared against the VDJdb database and published repertoires. TCRdb reran the public reads through fastp at Q25 and MiXCR, keeping productive beta chains. For every CDR3 protein sequence, its rows merge into one entry that carries the most common genes and DNA. In this record, the V and J calls reflect TCRdb's handling and not the investigators' own analysis. A total of around 200,000 distinct CDR3 sequences appear in this sample, approximately 57% of them only once. Together, the top ten hold approximately 32% of the sample.

The rearranged segments are TRBV4-1 and TRBJ1-5, with an unclear D gene assignment. The TCR originated in a human donor in good health. The sample consisted of sorted CD4+, CD8+, or CD8+CD57+ T cells (not recorded which) from PBMCs. The CDR3: CASSHEPGSNQPQHF. The DNA reads as follows: TGCGCCAGCAGCCATGAGCCAGGAAGCAATCAGCCCCAGCATTTT.